This T cell receptor beta chain comes out of a study of radiation and T cells in renal cell carcinoma. The CDR3 has 12 residues. Deletions cut 0 bases from V and 5 bases from J, with 4 bases between. CDR1 and CDR2 (germline): MDHEN, SYDVKM. Study results and caveats: Irradiated tumors held more dominant CDR3 motifs than control tumors. Sampling covered only around 0.91 g of each tumor. Without pretreatment biopsies, baseline tumor clonotype presence was undetermined.

Assay used: immunoSEQ multiplex PCR; TCRdb lists only in-frame clones, some missing. This table holds about 9,000 clones, about 63% found once. Regarding treatment: 15 Gy SBRT to primary tumor, nephrectomy 4 weeks later. Nephrectomy followed 15 Gy stereotactic body radiation by 4 weeks. As concerns this clone: Antigen unknown.

The TCR comes from a woman between 45 and 60 years old with renal cell carcinoma. The gene calls are TRBV28 and TRBJ1-2, with D uncertain. The source material was tumor tissue, sampled from a patient whose treatment included radiotherapy and nephrectomy. CDR3 DNA: TGTGCCAGCAGTTTATGGCCGTATGGCTACACCTTC. This codes for CASSLWPYGYTF.